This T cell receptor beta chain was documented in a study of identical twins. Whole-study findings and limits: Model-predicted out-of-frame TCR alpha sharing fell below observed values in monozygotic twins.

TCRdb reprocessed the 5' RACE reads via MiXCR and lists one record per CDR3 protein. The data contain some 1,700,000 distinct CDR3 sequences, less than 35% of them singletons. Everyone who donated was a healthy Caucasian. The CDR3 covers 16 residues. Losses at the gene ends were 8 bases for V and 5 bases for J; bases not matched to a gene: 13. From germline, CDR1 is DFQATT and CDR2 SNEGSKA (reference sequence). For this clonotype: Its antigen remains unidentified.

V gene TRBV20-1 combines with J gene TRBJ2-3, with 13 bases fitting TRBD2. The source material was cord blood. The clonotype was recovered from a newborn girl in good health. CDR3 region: CSHGLAGVGVRDTQYF. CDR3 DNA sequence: TGCAGTCATGGACTAGCGGGAGTCGGCGTTCGAGATACGCAGTATTTT.